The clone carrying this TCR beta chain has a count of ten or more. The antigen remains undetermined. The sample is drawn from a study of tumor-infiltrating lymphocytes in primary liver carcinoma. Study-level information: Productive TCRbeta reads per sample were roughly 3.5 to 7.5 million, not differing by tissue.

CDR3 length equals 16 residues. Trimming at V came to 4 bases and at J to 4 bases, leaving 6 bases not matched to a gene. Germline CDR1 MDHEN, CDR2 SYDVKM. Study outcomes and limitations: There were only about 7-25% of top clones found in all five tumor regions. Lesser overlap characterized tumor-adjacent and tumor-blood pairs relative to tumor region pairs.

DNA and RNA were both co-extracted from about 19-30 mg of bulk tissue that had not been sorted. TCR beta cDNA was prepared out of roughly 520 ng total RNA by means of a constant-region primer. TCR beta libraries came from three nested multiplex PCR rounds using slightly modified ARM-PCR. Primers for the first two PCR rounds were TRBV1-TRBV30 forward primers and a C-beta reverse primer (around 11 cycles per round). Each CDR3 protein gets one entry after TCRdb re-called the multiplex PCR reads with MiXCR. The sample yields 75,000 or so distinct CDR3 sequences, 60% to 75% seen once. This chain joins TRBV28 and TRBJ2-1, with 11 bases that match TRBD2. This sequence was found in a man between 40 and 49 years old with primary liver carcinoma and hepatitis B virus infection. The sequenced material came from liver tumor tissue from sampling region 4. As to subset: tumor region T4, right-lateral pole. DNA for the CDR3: TGTGCCAGCAGTTCCGGGACTAGCGGAATTTACAATGAGCAGTTCTTC. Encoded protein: CASSSGTSGIYNEQFF.